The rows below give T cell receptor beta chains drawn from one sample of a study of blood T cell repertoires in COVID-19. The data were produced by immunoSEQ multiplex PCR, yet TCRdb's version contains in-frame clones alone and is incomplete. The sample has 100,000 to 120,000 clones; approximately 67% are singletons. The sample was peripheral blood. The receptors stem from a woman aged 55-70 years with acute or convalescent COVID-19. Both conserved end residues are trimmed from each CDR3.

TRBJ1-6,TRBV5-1,ASSLGGQGAGSPLH
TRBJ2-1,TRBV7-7,ASSHDRETYNEQF
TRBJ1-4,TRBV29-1,SVGQGRDEKLF
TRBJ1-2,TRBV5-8,ASSAGSRYGYT
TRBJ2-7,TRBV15,ATSVGGRKGYEQY
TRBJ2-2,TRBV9,ASSARQGADGELF
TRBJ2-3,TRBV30,AWSRAGGFTDTQY
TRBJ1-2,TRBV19,ASSHTGIEGYT
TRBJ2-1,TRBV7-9,ASSPVYGFSYNEQF
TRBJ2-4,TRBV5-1,ASSPGRGAGDIQY
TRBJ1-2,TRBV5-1,ASSIRLRDNYGYT
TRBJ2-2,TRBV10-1,ASSESKRSGGTGELF
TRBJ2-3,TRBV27,ASSLNRGRTDTQY
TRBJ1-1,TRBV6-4,ASSDFPSAGGEWDTEAF
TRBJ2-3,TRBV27,AGSLTASGGYTDTQY
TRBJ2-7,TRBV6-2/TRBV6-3,ASSPRTSGLYEQY